What follows are 17 T cell receptor beta chains derived from one specimen sequenced in a study of blood T cell repertoires in COVID-19. Sequencing used immunoSEQ multiplex PCR; TCRdb keeps in-frame clones, though not all of them. The table has 110,000 to 150,000 clones, 80% seen once. What was sequenced was peripheral blood. The receptors come from an older man who had recovered from COVID-19.

The chain is built from TRBV10-3 and TRBJ2-1, with D maybe TRBD1 (6 bases). The germline gives CDR1 ENHRY, CDR2 SYGVKD. The length of the CDR3 is 15 residues. V gave up 6 bases and J gave up 8 bases, with 20 bases separating them. CDR3: CAISGARGKGDEQFF. In DNA, the CDR3 is TGTGCCATCAGCGGGGCTAGAGGCAAGGGGGATGAGCAGTTCTTC.

The chain recombines TRBV9 with TRBJ2-1, with D maybe TRBD2 (6 bases). CDR3 size: 15 residues. Germline CDR1 SGDLS, CDR2 YYNGEE. Trimming pared 1 base from V and 9 bases from J, leaving 17 bases between. CDR3 sequence reads: CASSVQGGLGGEQFF. DNA for the CDR3: TGTGCCAGCAGCGTACAAGGCGGGCTGGGGGGTGAGCAGTTCTTC.

The chain links TRBV5-5 to TRBJ2-7; 10 bases fit TRBD2. Trimming removed 4 bases from V and 0 bases from J; junction bases left unmatched: 4. This CDR3 region has 15 residues. Germline lookup yields CDR1 SGHKS and CDR2 YYEKEE (reference sequence). The CDR3 DNA reads TGTGCCAGCAGCCGGACTAGCGGTGGCTCCTACGAGCAGTACTTC. Residues: CASSRTSGGSYEQYF.

The chain has TRBV29-1 and TRBJ2-1, with TRBD1 matching 9 bases. Per the germline V gene, CDR1 is SQVTM and CDR2 is ANQGSEA. This CDR3 region has 13 residues. With V trimmed by 6 bases and J by 3 bases, 3 bases remained unmatched. The CDR3 region has the DNA TGCAGCGTAGGACAGGGGTACTACAATGAGCAGTTCTTC. Amino acid sequence: CSVGQGYYNEQFF.

The chain uses TRBV5-1 and TRBJ2-3, with D uncertain. The CDR3 sequence is 12 residues long. Trimming stripped 0 bases from V and 5 bases from J, with 4 bases between. The germline V gene has CDR1 SGHRS and CDR2 YFSETQ. The CDR3 sequence is CASSLAQDTQYF. The CDR3 nucleotides read TGCGCCAGCAGCTTGGCACAAGATACGCAGTATTTT.

J is TRBJ1-1 and V is TRBV29-1; tentative D call: TRBD1 (5 bases). The CDR3 consists of 14 residues. Germline CDR1 reads SQVTM; CDR2 reads ANQGSEA. V was shortened by 1 base and J by 5 bases, with 14 bases between the two germline ends. This CDR3 is CSVEVPQAGTEAFF. In nucleotides, the CDR3 is TGCAGCGTTGAAGTTCCACAGGCGGGAACTGAAGCTTTCTTT.

V gene TRBV28 combines with J gene TRBJ2-7; TRBD1 aligns across 9 bases. Germline V gives CDR1 MDHEN, CDR2 SYDVKM. There are 16 residues in the CDR3. V lost 4 bases and J lost 3; bases outside the gene matches: 10. The CDR3 nucleotides read TGTGCCAGCAGTTCTTATTCCGGGACAGGGAGCTACGAGCAGTACTTC. This codes for CASSSYSGTGSYEQYF.

The chain joins TRBV5-8 to TRBJ2-4, with TRBD1 identical over 7 bases. With 3 bases clipped from V and 0 bases from J, the junction kept 6 bases outside the gene matches. This CDR3 comprises 16 residues. Germline values: CDR1 SGHTS, CDR2 YDEGEE. The CDR3 region is CASSSGTDLAKNIQYF. The CDR3 region has the DNA TGTGCCAGCAGCTCGGGGACAGATCTAGCCAAAAACATTCAGTACTTC.

CDR3 amino acids: CATSRERHSYNEQFF. The CDR3 DNA reads as TGTGCCACCAGCAGAGAGAGGCACTCCTACAATGAGCAGTTCTTC. The chain couples TRBV15 to TRBJ2-1, with D uncertain. The CDR3 contains 15 residues. Trimming pared 0 bases from V and 0 bases from J, leaving 6 bases between. Germline V gene sequence: CDR1 LNHNV, CDR2 YYDKDF (reference sequence).

The genes are TRBV18 and TRBJ2-1; 11 nucleotides line up with TRBD2. The CDR3 consists of 15 residues. J was trimmed by 5 bases and V by 5 bases; bases with no gene match: 5. The germline CDR1 and CDR2 sequences are KGHSH and LQKENI. The CDR3 sequence is CASSGLAGYHNEQFF. CDR3 DNA: TGTGCCAGCTCAGGACTAGCGGGTTACCACAATGAGCAGTTCTTC.

The rearrangement links TRBV5-6 to TRBJ2-6; 10 bases are shared with TRBD1. CDR3 length equals 16 residues. V dropped 5 bases and J dropped 0; count of bases not matched to a gene: 2. Per germline, CDR1 SGHDT and CDR2 YYEEEE. CDR3 nucleotide sequence: TGTGCCAGCAGTCGGGACAGGGGCTCTGGGGCCAACGTCCTGACTTTC. It specifies CASSRDRGSGANVLTF.

V gene TRBV30 combines with J gene TRBJ2-7; a weak D match, TRBD2 (5 bases). This CDR3 spans 14 amino acids. CDR1 is GTSNPN, CDR2 SVGIG, per germline (reference sequence). The V gene lost 1 base and the J gene lost 1 base, with 11 bases spanning the gap. The CDR3 loop is CAWSAPTRSYEQYF. The CDR3 DNA reads as TGTGCCTGGAGTGCCCCCACTAGATCCTACGAGCAGTACTTC. Based on the CDR3 plus reference TRBV30 and TRBJ2-7, the full variable domain is SQTIHQWPATLVQPVGSPLSLECTVEGTSNPNLYWYRQAAGRGLQLLFYSVGIGQISSEVPQNLSASRPQDRQFILSSKKLLLSDSGFYLCAWSAPTRSYEQYFGPGTRLTVT.

This rearrangement joins TRBV19 to TRBJ2-7; 7 nucleotides align to TRBD1. Losses at the gene ends were 9 bases for V and 1 base for J; bases not matched to a gene: 9. The CDR3 totals 14 residues. Germline CDR1 LNHDA, CDR2 SQIVND (reference sequence). The CDR3 loop is CASSRDRLSYEQYF. DNA for the CDR3: TGTGCCAGCTCCCGGGACAGACTTTCCTACGAGCAGTACTTC.

The CDR3 DNA is TGCGCCAGCAGCCCCGCCGGAGCGGGAGGAATCAGTGAGCAGTTCTTC. This sequence encodes CASSPAGAGGISEQFF. The chain combines TRBV4-1 with TRBJ2-1; 9 positions agree with TRBD2. V was clipped by 4 bases and J by 9 bases; unmatched bases: 13. The CDR3 extends over 16 amino acids. In germline, CDR1 is MGHRA, CDR2 YSYEKL.

This rearrangement joins TRBV11-2 to TRBJ2-3, with 8 nucleotides matching TRBD2. Germline-derived CDR1 and CDR2 are SGHAT and FQNNGV. The CDR3 contains 17 residues. The trim removed 1 base at V and 2 bases at J, leaving 8 bases unmatched. The CDR3 region has the DNA TGTGCCAGCAGCTTAGCCGTGACTAGCGAGTTCACAGATACGCAGTATTTT. This translates into CASSLAVTSEFTDTQYF.

The rearrangement joins TRBV27 to TRBJ2-1; 10 bases are shared with TRBD2. V was clipped by 6 bases and J by 7 bases; unmatched bases: 3. Germline V gene data show CDR1 as MNHEY and CDR2 as SMNVEV (reference sequence). The CDR3 runs to 13 residues. CDR3 region: CASRGLASNEQFF. In DNA, the CDR3 is TGTGCCAGCAGGGGACTAGCGAGTAATGAGCAGTTCTTC.

This clone was counted once. The rearrangement joins TRBV19 to TRBJ2-5, with TRBD1 matching 7 bases. The CDR3 contains 14 residues. CDR1 is LNHDA, CDR2 SQIVND, per germline (reference sequence). V gave up 9 bases and J gave up 1 base; unmatched junction bases: 8. CDR3 sequence: CASKQGFGQETQYF. The CDR3 DNA is TGTGCCAGCAAACAGGGGTTCGGCCAAGAGACCCAGTACTTC.